The following is a T cell receptor beta chain sequence with its context. These data come from a study of blood T cell repertoires in COVID-19. In the study overall: Samples came from the United States, Italy and Spain, spanning acute and convalescent COVID-19. The cDNA or gDNA used as material had been derived from T cells, B-cell-depleted T cells, or PBMCs.

The CDR3 extends over 17 amino acids. The germline CDR1 and CDR2 sequences are SGHRS and YFSETQ. Trimming at V came to 0 bases and at J to 2 bases, leaving 4 bases not matched to a gene. The authors' processing: Reference gene primer amplification gave nucleated cell count estimates. The data were produced by immunoSEQ multiplex PCR, yet TCRdb's version contains in-frame clones alone and is incomplete. For V, J and clone size, that table is used; D and trimming come from the DNA. This sample has about 14,000 clones, with roughly 90% found just once. The sequenced sample consisted of peripheral blood. This chain uses TRBV5-1 with TRBJ2-1; TRBD2 aligns across 11 bases. This TCR was sampled from a human donor in a cohort sampled during active COVID-19. CDR3 coding DNA: TGCGCCAGCAGCTTGGGGCTAGCGGGAGGACCCTACAATGAGCAGTTCTTC. This translates into CASSLGLAGGPYNEQFF.